One sample yielded the 26 T cell receptor beta chains listed below, sequenced in a study of Graves' ophthalmopathy and Graves' hyperthyroidism. The authors amplified TCR beta CDR3 regions, and they did so from RNA transcripts for repertoire sequencing. An initial RT-PCR round employing HTBI primers preceded a second-round multiplex PCR. TCRdb re-called the multiplex PCR reads through MiXCR, storing one row per CDR3 protein. This table holds hundreds of thousands of distinct CDR3 sequences, 22% found once. Sample: peripheral blood. These receptors came from a woman aged 18-29 years with stable Graves' hyperthyroidism. Some clones in this sample may be carry-over from other donors' samples.

This clonotype appeared many times. This chain uses TRBV10-3 with TRBJ2-5, with D perhaps matching TRBD1 (6 bases). The CDR3 loop spans 14 amino acids. The germline V gene encodes CDR1 ENHRY and CDR2 SYGVKD. Trimming removed 5 bases at V and 0 bases at J, with 10 bases between. The CDR3 loop is CAISQNRDQETQYF. Here the CDR3 DNA reads TGTGCCATCAGTCAAAACAGGGACCAAGAGACCCAGTACTTC.

This clonotype has more than one count but fewer than ten. The V gene is TRBV6-1, the J gene TRBJ1-3; D is unclear. This CDR3 is built from 16 residues. Germline V gives CDR1 MNHNS, CDR2 SASEGT. V shed 1 base and J shed 0 bases, with 10 bases lying between them. CDR3 in DNA: TGTGCCAGCAGTGAAGAAGAGGGCCGCTCTGGAAACACCATATATTTT. The encoded protein is CASSEEEGRSGNTIYF.

This clonotype has more than one count but fewer than ten. The chain recombines TRBV5-1 with TRBJ2-7; 7 bases map to TRBD1. Germline CDR1 SGHRS, CDR2 YFSETQ. The CDR3 totals 15 residues. V lost 0 bases to trimming and J lost 4 bases; unmatched junction nucleotides: 7. CDR3 coding DNA: TGCGCCAGCAGCTTGGCCTTGGGACAGATGTACGAGCAGTACTTC. Its protein product is CASSLALGQMYEQYF.

This clonotype appeared a few times. Here the CDR3 DNA reads TGTGCCAGCTCACCACGGCAACAACTTAACACCGGGGAGCTGTTTTTT. Translated: CASSPRQQLNTGELFF. V and J are TRBV18 and TRBJ2-2; D is unclear. The V gene lost 1 base and the J gene lost 2 bases, with 11 bases spanning the gap. The CDR3 runs to 16 residues. Germline V gene sequence: CDR1 KGHSH, CDR2 LQKENI.

The chain joins TRBV9 to TRBJ1-5, with D possibly being TRBD1 (5 bases). CDR3 length equals 15 residues. Germline CDR1 SGDLS, CDR2 YYNGEE. V lost 4 bases to trimming and J lost 3 bases, with 14 bases between them. DNA of the CDR3: TGTGCCAGCAGCCCTGGAGGGGTGGTCAATCAGCCCCAGCATTTT. Encoded protein: CASSPGGVVNQPQHF.

In this sample, this clonotype turned up many times. The rearrangement links TRBV29-1 to TRBJ1-2; 10 bases map to TRBD1. The CDR3 spans 18 residues. The germline V gene has CDR1 SQVTM and CDR2 ANQGSEA. J was trimmed by 0 bases and V by 4 bases; bases with no gene match: 14. Written as DNA, the CDR3 is TGCAGCGTTGCCGGGACAGGGGAATCCCTTTTCACTAACTATGGCTACACCTTC. It encodes CSVAGTGESLFTNYGYTF.

In its sample, this clonotype was seen many times. V usage is TRBV29-1 and J usage is TRBJ2-7, with TRBD2 matching 13 bases. The CDR3 spans 13 residues. The junction had 8 bases not matched to a gene; V was cut back by 7 bases and J by 8 bases. In germline, CDR1 is SQVTM, CDR2 ANQGSEA. This CDR3 is CSASLAGGPKQYF. CDR3 nucleotides: TGCAGCGCCTCACTAGCGGGAGGGCCTAAGCAGTACTTC.

This clonotype was observed at least ten times. V is TRBV28 and J is TRBJ2-5, with 8 nucleotides matching TRBD1. Per germline, CDR1 MDHEN and CDR2 SYDVKM. The CDR3 covers 13 residues. Trimming took 7 bases from V and 5 from J; bases not matched to a gene: 6. The CDR3 coding sequence is TGTGCCAGCAACCCAGGGGGCGCGGAGACCCAGTACTTC. It encodes CASNPGGAETQYF.

This clonotype was found a few times. The chain uses TRBV27 and TRBJ1-2; TRBD1 aligns across 9 bases. V shed 0 bases and J 2 bases; nucleotides not matched to a gene: 1. This CDR3 is 15 amino acids long. CDR1 MNHEY and CDR2 SMNVEV come from the germline V gene (reference sequence). This CDR3 reads CASSLSTGGNYGYTF. The DNA for the CDR3 is TGTGCCAGCAGTTTATCGACAGGGGGAAACTATGGCTACACCTTC.

This chain uses TRBV4-1 with TRBJ1-1; D not certain. The CDR3 consists of 15 residues. Germline-derived CDR1 and CDR2 are MGHRA and YSYEKL. V gave up 3 bases and J gave up 3 bases, with 14 bases separating them. CDR3 nucleotides: TGCGCCAGCAGCCATGGGCCGCTTGGAGACACTGAAGCTTTCTTT. Protein: CASSHGPLGDTEAFF.

The table lists this clonotype with a few counts. The rearrangement joins TRBV4-1 to TRBJ2-7; the match to TRBD2 covers 10 bases. This CDR3 contains 17 residues. J gave up 5 bases and V 0 bases, and 10 bases lay outside the gene matches. Germline V lookup: CDR1 MGHRA, CDR2 YSYEKL. The CDR3 loop is CASSQDYGNSGGNEQYF. The CDR3 DNA sequence: TGCGCCAGCAGCCAAGATTACGGCAATAGCGGGGGGAACGAGCAGTACTTC.

This clonotype was seen at least ten times. V is TRBV28 and J is TRBJ2-7; D remains unclear. Trimming cost V 4 bases and J 2 bases, with 3 bases left between them. Germline loops: CDR1 MDHEN, CDR2 SYDVKM. The CDR3 consists of 11 residues. CDR3 sequence (DNA): TGTGCCAGCAGTTCCCCCTACGAGCAGTACTTC. Protein: CASSSPYEQYF.

There are many counts of this clonotype. This sequence joins TRBV15 and TRBJ2-5; 7 bases agree with TRBD1. V was clipped by 0 bases and J by 1 base; unmatched bases: 5. Germline assignment: CDR1 LNHNV and CDR2 YYDKDF (reference sequence). This CDR3 contains 16 residues. For the CDR3, the DNA is TGTGCCACCAGCAGAGATCGGGCAGGGGGCCAAGAGACCCAGTACTTC. Protein sequence: CATSRDRAGGQETQYF.

The V gene is TRBV10-3, the J gene TRBJ1-1; D is unresolved. CDR1 and CDR2 (germline): ENHRY, SYGVKD. This CDR3 contains 14 residues. Trimming pared 4 bases from V and 0 bases from J, leaving 9 bases between. The CDR3: CAISGTTVNTEAFF. CDR3 nucleotides: TGTGCCATCAGTGGGACGACGGTGAACACTGAAGCTTTCTTT.

This clonotype was recorded at least ten times. V is TRBV6-2 or TRBV6-3 and J is TRBJ1-5; 7 bases align to TRBD1. This CDR3 region has 16 residues. CDR1 and CDR2 (germline): MNHEY, SVGEGT. V shed 4 bases, J shed 0 bases, and the junction held 6 bases outside the gene matches. The CDR3 loop is CASSWWRGLSNQPQHF. The CDR3 bases are TGTGCCAGCAGTTGGTGGAGGGGGCTTAGCAATCAGCCCCAGCATTTT.

Only a few counts were recorded for this clonotype. The rearrangement uses TRBV6-1 and TRBJ2-2; 7 nucleotides agree with TRBD2. The CDR3 has 17 residues. Germline CDR1 MNHNS, CDR2 SASEGT. V gave up 8 bases and J gave up 2 bases; unmatched junction bases: 14. CDR3 coding DNA: TGTGCCAGCGTGGTAGGGATGACTAGCACTAACACCGGGGAGCTGTTTTTT. Translating it yields CASVVGMTSTNTGELFF.

The rearrangement joins TRBV27 to TRBJ2-7; D assignment may be TRBD1 or TRBD2 (6 bases each). CDR1 is MNHEY, CDR2 SMNVEV, per germline (reference sequence). There are 15 residues in the CDR3. V dropped 6 bases and J dropped 2 bases, with 17 bases sitting between them. This chain's CDR3 is CASSFDSGEAYEQYF. The CDR3 DNA sequence: TGTGCCAGCAGCTTCGACTCAGGGGAGGCCTACGAGCAGTACTTC.

The chain links TRBV4-1 to TRBJ2-7; 8 nucleotides match TRBD1. Germline V gene lookup returns CDR1 MGHRA and CDR2 YSYEKL. The CDR3 contains 15 residues. The junction had 9 bases not matched to a gene; V was cut back by 3 bases and J by 5 bases. Here the CDR3 reads CASSHTRTGWDEQYF. DNA of the CDR3: TGCGCCAGCAGCCATACCCGGACAGGGTGGGACGAGCAGTACTTC.

Only a few counts were recorded for this clonotype. This rearrangement joins TRBV2 to TRBJ1-6, with D possibly being TRBD1 (5 bases). CDR3 length: 14 amino acids. Germline CDR1 and CDR2: SNHLY and FYNNEI. The V and J ends lost 11 bases and 3 bases respectively, with 14 bases between them. The CDR3 loop reads CAGAPMDYNSPLHF. The CDR3 DNA follows: TGTGCCGGGGCCCCTATGGACTATAATTCACCCCTCCACTTT.

This clonotype has ten or more counts. The CDR3 DNA follows: TGTGCCAGCAGTTTACCGCGGGGTTGGTCCAAAAACATTCAGTACTTC. Translation gives CASSLPRGWSKNIQYF. The J gene is TRBJ2-4, the V gene TRBV28; TRBD2 might be the D (6 bases). This CDR3 is 16 amino acids long. Germline assignment: CDR1 MDHEN and CDR2 SYDVKM. V was clipped by 2 bases and J by 2 bases, with 13 bases between them.

This clonotype was picked up many times. This sequence joins TRBV20-1 and TRBJ2-7; 9 positions agree with TRBD2. Trimming removed 0 bases from V and 5 bases from J; junction bases left unmatched: 5. The CDR3 is made up of 14 amino acids. Germline loops: CDR1 DFQATT, CDR2 SNEGSKA (reference sequence). This CDR3 reads CSARDSGRIDEQYF. CDR3 nucleotides: TGCAGTGCTAGAGATAGCGGGAGAATAGACGAGCAGTACTTC.

This clonotype has just a few counts. The CDR3 reads CASSYDTTASGYTF. For the CDR3, the DNA is TGCGCCAGCAGCTACGATACAACAGCTTCCGGCTACACCTTC. The J gene is TRBJ1-2, the V gene TRBV5-1; the D is unclear. This CDR3 comprises 14 residues. Germline loops: CDR1 SGHRS, CDR2 YFSETQ. V gave up 3 bases and J gave up 8 bases, with 17 bases separating them.

The gene calls are TRBV7-8 and TRBJ2-2; 7 nucleotides agree with TRBD1. J lost 4 bases, V lost 0 bases, and 5 bases had no gene match. CDR3 size: 16 residues. Per germline, CDR1 SGHVS and CDR2 FQNEAQ. The DNA for the CDR3 is TGTGCCAGCAGCTTAGCCTCAGGGGGTTTCACCGGGGAGCTGTTTTTT. Translated, it gives CASSLASGGFTGELFF.

This clonotype was counted ten times or more. The V call is TRBV20-1, the J call TRBJ1-5; 7 bases fit TRBD1. V lost 6 bases, J lost 0 bases, and 8 bases stayed unmatched. The CDR3 runs to 15 residues. The germline gives CDR1 DFQATT, CDR2 SNEGSKA (reference sequence). In nucleotides, the CDR3 is TGCAGTGCAGCCCGGGACAGCTATAGCAATCAGCCCCAGCATTTT. It is translated as CSAARDSYSNQPQHF.

A few counts support this clonotype. The chain employs TRBV6-5 and TRBJ1-1, with D possibly matching TRBD1 (5 bases). The germline V gene has CDR1 MNHEY and CDR2 SVGAGI. V lost 2 bases to trimming and J lost 3 bases, with 16 bases between them. The CDR3 runs to 16 residues. Here the CDR3 DNA reads TGTGCCAGCAGTTACGTCCCGGCAGGGAGGGACACTGAAGCTTTCTTT. Translated, it gives CASSYVPAGRDTEAFF.

This clonotype was seen repeatedly, ten times or more. This CDR3 is CASSLETGGSNQPQHF. As DNA, the CDR3 is TGTGCCAGCAGTTTAGAAACAGGGGGTAGCAATCAGCCCCAGCATTTT. The chain carries TRBV12-3 or TRBV12-4 and TRBJ1-5; the match to TRBD1 covers 8 bases. V dropped 1 base and J dropped 0; count of bases not matched to a gene: 2. CDR3 size: 16 residues.